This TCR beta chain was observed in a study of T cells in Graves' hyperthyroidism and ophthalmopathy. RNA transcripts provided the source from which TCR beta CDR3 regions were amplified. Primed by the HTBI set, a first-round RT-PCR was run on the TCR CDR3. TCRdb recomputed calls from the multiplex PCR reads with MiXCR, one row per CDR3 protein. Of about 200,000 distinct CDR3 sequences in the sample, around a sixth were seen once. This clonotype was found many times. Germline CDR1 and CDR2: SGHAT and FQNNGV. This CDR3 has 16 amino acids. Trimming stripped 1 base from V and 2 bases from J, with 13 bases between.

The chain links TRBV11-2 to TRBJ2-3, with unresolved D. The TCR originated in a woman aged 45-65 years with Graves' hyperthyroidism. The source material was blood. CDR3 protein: CASSLGLTPHTDTQYF. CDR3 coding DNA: TGTGCCAGCAGCTTAGGGTTAACCCCACACACAGATACGCAGTATTTT.